This TCR beta chain was documented in a study of CD8 T cells in ankylosing spondylitis. Study outcomes and limitations: There was reportedly significant enrichment of clones that were disease-linked in matched ankylosing spondylitis synovial fluid.

This clonotype is judged medium-sized. The antigen remains unidentified. Trimming stripped 4 bases from V and 5 bases from J, with 9 bases between. The CDR3 contains 12 residues. The germline gives CDR1 MNHNY, CDR2 SVGAGI (reference sequence). Each CDR3 protein is one row after TCRdb ran MiXCR on the 5' RACE reads. There are some 16,000 distinct CDR3 sequences in the sample; over 7% occur only once, and 30% to 45% lies in the top ten. The V call is TRBV6-6, the J call TRBJ2-7; possibly TRBD2 for D (5 bases). The receptor was derived from a male donor with ankylosing spondylitis or in good health (not recorded which). The specimen sequenced was blood. CDR3 in amino acids: CASSLAGDEQYV. CDR3 bases: TGTGCCAGCAGTTTGGCGGGCGACGAGCAGTACGTC.